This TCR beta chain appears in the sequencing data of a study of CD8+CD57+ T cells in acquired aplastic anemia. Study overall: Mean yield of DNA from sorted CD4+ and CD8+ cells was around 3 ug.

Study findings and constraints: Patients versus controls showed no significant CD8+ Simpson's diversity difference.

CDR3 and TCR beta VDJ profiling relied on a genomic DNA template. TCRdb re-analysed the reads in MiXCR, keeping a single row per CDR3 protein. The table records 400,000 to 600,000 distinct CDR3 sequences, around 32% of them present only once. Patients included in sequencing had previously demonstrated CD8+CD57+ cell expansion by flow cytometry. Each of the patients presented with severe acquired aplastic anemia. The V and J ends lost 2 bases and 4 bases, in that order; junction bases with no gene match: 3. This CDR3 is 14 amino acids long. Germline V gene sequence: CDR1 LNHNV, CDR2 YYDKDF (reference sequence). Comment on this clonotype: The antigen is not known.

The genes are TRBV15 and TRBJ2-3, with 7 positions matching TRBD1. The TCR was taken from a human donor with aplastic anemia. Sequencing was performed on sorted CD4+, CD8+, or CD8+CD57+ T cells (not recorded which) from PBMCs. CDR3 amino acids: CATSRIDRADTQYF. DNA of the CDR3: TGTGCCACCAGCAGAATCGACAGGGCAGATACGCAGTATTTT.